The 22 T cell receptor beta chains below come from one sample, sequenced in a study of vaccination and CD4 T cells after COVID-19. These receptors are not linked to any known antigen. Treatment defined: roughly 10-day PBMC culture with coronavirus spike peptide pools or control peptides (ViraFEST assay). CD4+ T lymphocytes from the unexposed donor were collected before the COVID-19 pandemic (2011-2018). Once obtained from cultured CD4+ T cells, the DNA was sequenced using the Oncomine TCR Beta short-read assay. MiXCR was run by TCRdb on the PCR reads, yielding one entry per CDR3 protein. Found here are about 1,400 distinct CDR3 sequences, 19% of them singletons; the top ten hold around 67%. Sequences were obtained from CD4+ T cells from blood, cultured in vitro. These receptors were taken from a human donor in good health.

This clonotype was seen only a few times. The J gene is TRBJ2-4, the V gene TRBV7-2; TRBD1 matches at 7 bases. The CDR3 totals 17 residues. V shed 1 base, J shed 0 bases, and the junction held 6 bases outside the gene matches. Per germline, CDR1 SGHTA and CDR2 FQGNSA. CDR3: CASSLGGTALAKNIQYF. The CDR3 nucleotides read TGTGCCAGCAGCTTAGGGGGGACAGCGTTAGCCAAAAACATTCAGTACTTC.

This clonotype was seen only a few times. V usage is TRBV29-1 and J usage is TRBJ1-2; 11 nucleotides agree with TRBD1. The germline V gene has CDR1 SQVTM and CDR2 ANQGSEA. CDR3 length: 15 residues. V shed 5 bases and J 6 bases; nucleotides not matched to a gene: 11. The CDR3 is CSVMNWGQGGDGYTF. The DNA of the CDR3 is TGCAGCGTTATGAATTGGGGACAGGGGGGGGATGGCTACACCTTC.

This chain links TRBV10-3 with TRBJ2-7, with 7 nucleotides matching TRBD1. The V and J ends lost 3 bases and 1 base, in that order; junction bases with no gene match: 12. Germline lookup yields CDR1 ENHRY and CDR2 SYGVKD. The CDR3 runs 17 residues. The CDR3 bases are TGTGCCATCAGTGACCTTACCCAAGGGGGCCGGTCCTACGAGCAGTACTTC. Amino acids: CAISDLTQGGRSYEQYF.

This clonotype was picked up a small number of times. V gene TRBV19 combines with J gene TRBJ1-4; no reliable D call. The CDR3 sequence is 13 residues long. V was shortened by 4 bases and J by 5 bases, with 8 bases between the two germline ends. CDR1 is LNHDA, CDR2 SQIVND, per germline (reference sequence). CDR3 sequence: CASSTVPNEKLFF. The CDR3, as DNA: TGTGCCAGTAGTACGGTCCCCAATGAAAAACTGTTTTTT.

Notes on this clonotype: This sequence may be a read error, since a much larger clone differs from it by one base. V is TRBV7-2 and J is TRBJ2-5; D is undetermined. The germline V gene encodes CDR1 SGHTA and CDR2 FQGNSA. The CDR3 is 11 amino acids. Here the CDR3 DNA reads TGTGCCGGCAGCTTAGCCGAGACCCAGTACTTC. It translates to CAGSLAETQYF. Based on the CDR3 plus reference TRBV7-2 and TRBJ2-5, the full variable domain is GAGVSQSPSNKVTEKGKDVELRCDPISGHTALYWYRQSLGQGLEFLIYFQGNSAPDKSGLPSDRFSAERTGGSVSTLTIQRTQQEDSAVYLCAGSLAETQYFGPGTRLLVL.

The gene calls are TRBV4-1 and TRBJ1-2; no firm D call. Trimming shortened V by 0 bases and J by 6 bases, and 5 bases separated the two germline ends. CDR3 length: 12 amino acids. Germline assignment: CDR1 MGHRA and CDR2 YSYEKL. CDR3 region: CASSQDGDGYTF. The CDR3 coding sequence is TGCGCCAGCAGCCAAGATGGGGATGGCTACACCTTC.

By share, this clonotype counts as large. The CDR3: CASSRGLTEAFF. The CDR3 region has the DNA TGTGCCAGCTCACGGGGCCTCACTGAAGCTTTCTTT. The chain joins TRBV18 to TRBJ1-1, with D perhaps matching TRBD1 (5 bases). Trimming removed 4 bases at V and 4 bases at J, with 7 bases between. The CDR3 totals 12 residues. Germline lookup yields CDR1 KGHSH and CDR2 LQKENI. The full variable domain, in which reference TRBV18 and TRBJ1-1 provide the parts outside the CDR3, is NAGVMQNPRHLVRRRGQEARLRCSPMKGHSHVYWYRQLPEEGLKFMVYLQKENIIDESGMPKERFSAEFPKEGPSILRIQQVVRGDSAAYFCASSRGLTEAFFGQGTRLTVV.

By its share, this clonotype is medium-sized. This chain links TRBV2 with TRBJ1-5, with D hard to call. From germline, CDR1 is SNHLY and CDR2 FYNNEI. CDR3 length: 14 amino acids. V was shortened by 7 bases and J by 5 bases, with 15 bases between the two germline ends. CDR3 sequence (DNA): TGTGCCAGCAAGAGGGAGACACGATATCAGCCCCAGCATTTT. It is translated as CASKRETRYQPQHF.

This clonotype appeared a few times. The chain combines TRBV6-5 with TRBJ2-1; D tentatively reads TRBD1 or TRBD2 (6 bases each). The CDR3 is 16 residues long. V shed 2 bases and J shed 5 bases, with 16 bases lying between them. Germline lookup yields CDR1 MNHEY and CDR2 SVGAGI. As DNA, the CDR3 is TGTGCCAGCAGTTACGGTTGGGGGGCAGCGAACAATGAGCAGTTCTTC. Protein product: CASSYGWGAANNEQFF.

The chain employs TRBV7-8 and TRBJ2-5, with unresolved D. Trimming removed 2 bases from V and 5 bases from J, with 12 bases in between. Germline loops: CDR1 SGHVS, CDR2 FQNEAQ. This CDR3 is built from 14 residues. CDR3 coding DNA: TGTGCCAGCAGCTTAATGTCACCGGTGGAGACCCAGTACTTC. Protein product: CASSLMSPVETQYF.

Relative to its sample, this clonotype is medium-sized. The chain combines TRBV19 with TRBJ1-2; tentative D call: TRBD1 (5 bases). Per germline, CDR1 LNHDA and CDR2 SQIVND (reference sequence). CDR3 length: 13 residues. V dropped 4 bases and J dropped 5 bases, with 11 bases sitting between them. The CDR3 DNA reads as TGTGCCAGTAGTACCAGTGAGGGGTATGGCTACACCTTC. Its translation: CASSTSEGYGYTF.

This chain joins TRBV6-2 or TRBV6-3 and TRBJ2-7, with D hard to call. The germline CDR1 and CDR2 sequences are MNHEY and SVGEGT. Trimming cost V 11 bases and J 0 bases, with 5 bases left between them. The CDR3 spans 10 residues. CDR3 region: CAGPSYEQYF. The CDR3 nucleotides are TGTGCCGGGCCCTCCTACGAGCAGTACTTC.

This clonotype was seen a handful of times. This chain connects TRBV20-1 to TRBJ1-1; D remains ambiguous. V lost 2 bases, J lost 5 bases, and 6 bases lay in between. Germline lookup yields CDR1 DFQATT and CDR2 SNEGSKA (reference sequence). The CDR3 sequence is 11 residues long. The CDR3 bases are TGCAGTGCTAGACAATGGACTGAAGCTTTCTTT. It codes for CSARQWTEAFF.

Within the sample, this clonotype is medium-sized. The chain uses TRBV10-1 and TRBJ1-6; the D gene is possibly TRBD1 (5 bases). The ends were cut back, 5 bases at V and 4 bases at J, with 12 bases in the middle. The germline V gene has CDR1 WNHNN and CDR2 SYGVQD (reference sequence). The CDR3 is 15 amino acids. CDR3 loop: CASSRDGYYNSPLHF. The CDR3, as DNA: TGCGCCAGCAGTAGGGACGGATATTATAATTCACCCCTCCACTTT.

The sample holds a few counts of this clonotype. V and J are TRBV14 and TRBJ1-1; D unresolved. Germline V gene data show CDR1 as SGHDN and CDR2 as FVKESK. V lost 4 bases and J 1 base, leaving 7 bases between the germline ends. The CDR3 runs to 13 residues. The CDR3 is CASSRNRNTEAFF. The CDR3 coding sequence is TGTGCCAGCAGCCGTAACAGGAACACTGAAGCTTTCTTT. The full variable domain, its missing parts supplied by reference TRBV14 and TRBJ1-1, is EAGVTQFPSHSVIEKGQTVTLRCDPISGHDNLYWYRRVMGKEIKFLLHFVKESKQDESGMPNNRFLAERTGGTYSTLKVQPAELEDSGVYFCASSRNRNTEAFFGQGTRLTVV.

The gene calls are TRBV10-3 and TRBJ2-3; D is possibly TRBD1 or TRBD2 (6 bases each). The CDR3 extends over 14 amino acids. Trimming removed 11 bases from V and 2 bases from J, with 17 bases in between. The germline V gene has CDR1 ENHRY and CDR2 SYGVKD. The CDR3 DNA is TGTGCCTCCGGAGGGGGAGGAAACACAGATACGCAGTATTTT. Residues: CASGGGGNTDTQYF.

By sample share, this clonotype is medium-sized. The rearrangement uses TRBV7-9 and TRBJ1-2, with 7 bases aligning to TRBD1. The ends lost 4 bases at V and 4 bases at J; junction bases unmatched: 0. Germline V gives CDR1 SEHNR, CDR2 FQNEAQ (reference sequence). The CDR3 is 12 residues long. The CDR3, as DNA: TGTGCCAGCAGCTGGACAGGCTATGGCTACACCTTC. Amino acid sequence: CASSWTGYGYTF. The complete variable domain, with remaining parts taken from reference TRBV7-9 and TRBJ1-2, reads DTGVSQNPRHKITKRGQNVTFRCDPISEHNRLYWYRQTLGQGPEFLTYFQNEAQLEKSRLLSDRFSAERPKGSFSTLEIQRTEQGDSAMYLCASSWTGYGYTFGSGTRLTVV.

The chain combines TRBV6-4 with TRBJ1-1; no definite D call. CDR3 length equals 13 residues. From germline, CDR1 is MRHNA and CDR2 SNTAGT. V was shortened by 4 bases and J by 3 bases, with 9 bases between the two germline ends. CDR3 DNA: TGTGCCAGCAGTGGCGGCGGGGACACTGAAGCTTTCTTT. Its translation is CASSGGGDTEAFF.

The chain links TRBV2 to TRBJ2-4, with 10 bases identical to TRBD1. The CDR3 has 17 residues. V was pared by 6 bases and J by 1 base, with 9 bases of the junction left unmatched. The V gene's germline CDR1 is SNHLY and CDR2 FYNNEI. The CDR3 spells CASSPTGGGGAKNIQYF. CDR3 nucleotides: TGTGCCAGCAGCCCGACAGGGGGCGGGGGGGCCAAAAACATTCAGTACTTC.

The rearrangement uses TRBV2 and TRBJ1-1, with a tentative D call TRBD1 (5 bases). Trimming cost V 2 bases and J 1 base, with 8 bases left between them. There are 14 residues in the CDR3. CDR1 SNHLY and CDR2 FYNNEI come from the germline V gene. The DNA for the CDR3 is TGTGCCAGCAGTGAATGGGGGGAGAACACTGAAGCTTTCTTT. This codes for CASSEWGENTEAFF.

This clonotype has a handful of counts. CDR3 residues: CASSTDMNTEAFF. The CDR3, as DNA: TGTGCCAGCAGTACAGACATGAACACTGAAGCTTTCTTT. The chain links TRBV2 to TRBJ1-1; D uncertain. CDR3 size: 13 residues. V lost 5 bases, J lost 0 bases, and 7 bases lay in between. Looked up from germline, CDR1 is SNHLY and CDR2 is FYNNEI.

In DNA form, the CDR3 reads TGCAGCGTTTCCAAGGACGGACAGCCCCAGCATTTT. Its protein product is CSVSKDGQPQHF. The chain carries TRBV29-1 and TRBJ1-5, with D hard to call. V was cut by 5 bases and J by 7 bases, with 12 bases left in between. The V gene's germline CDR1 is SQVTM and CDR2 ANQGSEA. The CDR3 consists of 12 residues.